This T cell receptor beta chain was obtained from a study of cytomegalovirus exposure and HLA in healthy donors. About the study: Previous work identified 120 million or so unique TCR beta sequences from about 200 million T cells.

In the PCR, 60 Vbeta and 13 Jbeta primers were used. This table comes from immunoSEQ multiplex PCR, and its TCRdb copy is limited to in-frame clones, with some not included. The sample has about 200,000 clones. To note about this clone: The antigen is undetermined.

Regarding the study as a whole: Some V segments (TRBV6-2 and TRBV6-3 among them) were excluded as indistinguishable.

Germline V gives CDR1 SGHAT, CDR2 FQDESV (reference sequence). V lost 1 base and J lost 0, with 10 bases in between. The CDR3 has 15 amino acids. Donors counted as nominally healthy when sampled, yet unrecorded immune exposures were likely. The sequenced material came from PBMCs. The chain links TRBV11-1 to TRBJ2-7, with D unresolved. The receptor's source is a boy aged 5 to 17 in good health and CMV-seronegative. Written as DNA, the CDR3 is TGTGCCAGCAGCTTAGTCCTTGGCCACTCCTACGAGCAGTACTTC. Its protein product is CASSLVLGHSYEQYF.